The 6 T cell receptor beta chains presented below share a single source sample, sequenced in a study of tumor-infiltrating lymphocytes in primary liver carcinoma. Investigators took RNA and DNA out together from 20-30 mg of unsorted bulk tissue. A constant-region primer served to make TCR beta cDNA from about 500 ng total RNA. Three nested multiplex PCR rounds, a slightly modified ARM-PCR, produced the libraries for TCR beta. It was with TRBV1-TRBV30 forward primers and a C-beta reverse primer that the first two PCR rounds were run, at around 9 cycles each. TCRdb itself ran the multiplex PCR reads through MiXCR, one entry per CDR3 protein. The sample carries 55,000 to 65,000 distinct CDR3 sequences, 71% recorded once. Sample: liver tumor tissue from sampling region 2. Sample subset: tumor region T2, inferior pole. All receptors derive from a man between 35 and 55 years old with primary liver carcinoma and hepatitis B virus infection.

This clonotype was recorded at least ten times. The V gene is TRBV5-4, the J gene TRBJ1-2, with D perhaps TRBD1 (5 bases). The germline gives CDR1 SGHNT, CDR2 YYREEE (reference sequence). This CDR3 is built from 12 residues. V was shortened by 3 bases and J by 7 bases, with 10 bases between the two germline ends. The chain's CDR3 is CASSSPGGGYTF. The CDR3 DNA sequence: TGTGCCAGCAGCTCCCCTGGGGGTGGCTACACCTTC.

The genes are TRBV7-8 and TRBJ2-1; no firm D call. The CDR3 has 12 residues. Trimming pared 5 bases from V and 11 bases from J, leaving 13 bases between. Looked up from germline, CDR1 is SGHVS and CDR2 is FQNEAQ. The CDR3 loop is CASSMGSRKQFF. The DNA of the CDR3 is TGTGCCAGCAGCATGGGTAGCCGGAAGCAGTTCTTC.

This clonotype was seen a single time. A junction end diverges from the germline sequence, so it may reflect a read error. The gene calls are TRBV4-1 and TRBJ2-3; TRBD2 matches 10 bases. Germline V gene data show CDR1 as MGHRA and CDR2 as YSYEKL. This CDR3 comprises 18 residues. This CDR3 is CASNQTIALAGVTNTQYF. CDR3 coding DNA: TGCGCCAGCAACCAGACCATTGCCCTAGCGGGAGTCACCAATACGCAGTACTTT.

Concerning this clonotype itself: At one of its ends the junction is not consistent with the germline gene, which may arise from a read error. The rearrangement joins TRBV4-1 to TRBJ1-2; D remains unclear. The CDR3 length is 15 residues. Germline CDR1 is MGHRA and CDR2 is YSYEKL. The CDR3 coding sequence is TGCGTCAGCAGCCAAGATTCGGATCCTTTCTGTGGCTACACCTTC. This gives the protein CVSSQDSDPFCGYTF.

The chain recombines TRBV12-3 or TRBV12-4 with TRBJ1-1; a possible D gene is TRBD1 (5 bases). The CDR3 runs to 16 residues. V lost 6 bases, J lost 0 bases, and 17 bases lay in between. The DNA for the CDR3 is TGTGCCAGCAGCCCCGGGGAGGGGATCGTGAACACTGAAGCTTTCTTT. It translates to CASSPGEGIVNTEAFF.

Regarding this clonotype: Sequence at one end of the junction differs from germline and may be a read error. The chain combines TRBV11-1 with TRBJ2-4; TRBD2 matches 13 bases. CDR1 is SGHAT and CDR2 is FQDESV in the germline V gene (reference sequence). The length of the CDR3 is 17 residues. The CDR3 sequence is CAGSFPGTSGTKNIHYF. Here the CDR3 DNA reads TGTGCCGGCAGCTTTCCCGGGACTAGCGGGACTAAAAACATTCATTACTTC.